What follows are 2 T cell receptor beta chains derived from one specimen sequenced in a study of blood T cell repertoires in COVID-19. Profiled with immunoSEQ multiplex PCR; TCRdb holds only in-frame clones, not every one. The sample carries about 80,000 clones, roughly 80% recorded once. The sample comprised peripheral blood. The receptors were gathered from an elderly man with acute or convalescent COVID-19.

In this sample, this clone turned up a few times. The chain recombines TRBV5-6 with TRBJ1-2; D unresolved. Germline loops: CDR1 SGHDT, CDR2 YYEEEE. Trimming took off 1 base at V and 6 bases at J, with 13 bases between the two ends. This CDR3 has 14 residues. The CDR3 region has the DNA TGTGCCAGCAGCTTGTTTGGCGGGCGGGATGGCTACACCTTC. Amino acid sequence: CASSLFGGRDGYTF. Full variable domain (rest looked up from reference TRBV5-6 and TRBJ1-2): DAGVTQSPTHLIKTRGQQVTLRCSPKSGHDTVSWYQQALGQGPQFIFQYYEEEERQRGNFPDRFSGHQFPNYSSELNVNALLLGDSALYLCASSLFGGRDGYTFGSGTRLTVV.

V gene TRBV5-4 combines with J gene TRBJ2-3, with a tentative D call TRBD1 (6 bases). Trimming pared 4 bases from V and 3 bases from J, leaving 9 bases between. The CDR3 consists of 13 residues. Germline V gene sequence: CDR1 SGHNT, CDR2 YYREEE (reference sequence). CDR3 bases: TGTGCCAGCAGCCCCGGGACAACAGATACGCAGTATTTT. Its protein is CASSPGTTDTQYF.